The present T cell receptor (beta chain) was sequenced within a study of blood T cells in healthy people across ages. Alongside a J-beta primer mix, a sample-barcoded 5' primer served in a second PCR lasting roughly 7 to 12 cycles. TCRdb re-analysed the 5' RACE reads in MiXCR, keeping a single row per CDR3 protein. This table has about 1.1 million distinct CDR3 sequences, roughly two fifths appearing once. Study-wide results and caveats: TCR beta diversity per million T cells fell roughly linearly with age.

This clonotype showed up just a few times. Its antigen is still unknown. Sequencing used blood. The source is a man aged 18 to 35 in good health.

In nucleotides, the CDR3 is TGTGCCAGCAGTCCGTGGGACCCTCTGTCGGTGCAGTTCTTC. Its protein is CASSPWDPLSVQFF. The chain carries TRBV6-6 and TRBJ2-1, with D tentatively TRBD1 or TRBD2 (5 bases each). There are 14 residues in the CDR3. Germline loops: CDR1 MNHNY, CDR2 SVGAGI (reference sequence). Trimming cost V 5 bases and J 12 bases, with 20 bases left between them.